These T cell receptor beta chains were read from a single sample in a study of cytomegalovirus exposure and HLA in healthy donors. Sequencing was performed with immunoSEQ multiplex PCR; in TCRdb, only in-frame clones are kept and a portion is missing. The top ten hold 3.1% of the sample, which has about 190,000 clones, roughly 77% seen once. Sequencing was carried out using PBMCs. These receptors came from a woman aged 25 to 39 in good health and CMV-seropositive. CDR3s include the opening cysteine and the closing phenylalanine or tryptophan. The D gene is left open where the match is weak. A clone size is listed for some rows: how often the clone was seen (once, few, many), or a class if it is expanded.

d_call: NA; clone_size: once; j_call: TRBJ1-3; v_call: TRBV6-5; cdr3_aa: CASYSDYSGNTIYF; cdr3_nt: TGTGCCAGCTACTCCGACTACTCTGGAAACACCATATATTTT
d_call: NA; clone_size: once; j_call: TRBJ1-5; v_call: TRBV28; cdr3_aa: CASMVRGSNQPQHF; cdr3_nt: TGTGCCAGCATGGTGAGGGGGAGCAATCAGCCCCAGCATTTT
d_call: TRBD1; clone_size: once; j_call: TRBJ1-2; v_call: TRBV28; cdr3_aa: CASSTPTGAVGYTF; cdr3_nt: TGTGCCAGCAGTACCCCGACAGGGGCTGTAGGCTACACCTTC
d_call: NA; clone_size: NA; j_call: TRBJ1-2; v_call: TRBV6-1; cdr3_aa: CASIRTGGGSGYTF; cdr3_nt: TGTGCCAGCATCAGAACGGGGGGGGGCTCTGGCTACACCTTC
d_call: NA; clone_size: NA; j_call: TRBJ1-6; v_call: TRBV25-1; cdr3_aa: CASRHLNSPLHF; cdr3_nt: TGTGCCAGTAGACATCTTAATTCACCCCTCCACTTT
d_call: NA; clone_size: NA; j_call: TRBJ1-1; v_call: TRBV7-9; cdr3_aa: CASSLVGSGAREAFF; cdr3_nt: TGTGCCAGCAGCTTAGTGGGTTCCGGAGCCCGTGAAGCTTTCTTT
d_call: NA; clone_size: NA; j_call: TRBJ2-2; v_call: TRBV5-1; cdr3_aa: CASSPLADANTGELFF; cdr3_nt: TGCGCCAGCAGCCCCTTAGCGGACGCGAACACCGGGGAGCTGTTTTTT
d_call: NA; clone_size: few; j_call: TRBJ2-7; v_call: TRBV5-1; cdr3_aa: CASSLGASNPYEQYF; cdr3_nt: TGCGCCAGCAGCTTGGGGGCCAGCAACCCCTACGAGCAGTACTTC
d_call: NA; clone_size: NA; j_call: TRBJ1-3; v_call: TRBV19; cdr3_aa: CASEALSSGNTIYF; cdr3_nt: TGTGCCAGTGAGGCATTGAGCTCTGGAAACACCATATATTTT
d_call: TRBD1; clone_size: NA; j_call: TRBJ1-5; v_call: TRBV2; cdr3_aa: CASSIRQGLQPQHF; cdr3_nt: TGTGCCAGCAGTATTCGACAGGGCCTCCAGCCCCAGCATTTT
d_call: TRBD2; clone_size: once; j_call: TRBJ2-3; v_call: TRBV29-1; cdr3_aa: CSVDFSGGTDTQYF; cdr3_nt: TGCAGCGTTGACTTTAGCGGGGGCACAGATACGCAGTATTTT
d_call: NA; clone_size: NA; j_call: TRBJ1-2; v_call: TRBV5-6; cdr3_aa: CASSSFQGNYGYTF; cdr3_nt: TGTGCCAGCAGCTCGTTCCAGGGGAACTATGGCTACACCTTC
d_call: TRBD1; clone_size: few; j_call: TRBJ2-7; v_call: TRBV6-6; cdr3_aa: CASSPIDRGRREQYF; cdr3_nt: TGTGCCAGCAGTCCAATCGACAGGGGGCGTCGGGAGCAGTACTTC
d_call: NA; clone_size: NA; j_call: TRBJ1-1; v_call: TRBV6-1; cdr3_aa: CASSEVDRNTEAFF; cdr3_nt: TGTGCCAGCAGTGAAGTGGACAGAAACACTGAAGCTTTCTTT
d_call: NA; clone_size: few; j_call: TRBJ2-2; v_call: TRBV5-1; cdr3_aa: CASSLSSGYTGELFF; cdr3_nt: TGCGCCAGCAGCTTGAGTAGCGGCTACACCGGGGAGCTGTTTTTT
d_call: TRBD2; clone_size: NA; j_call: TRBJ2-2; v_call: TRBV6-1; cdr3_aa: CASRPGLAYTGELFF; cdr3_nt: TGTGCCAGCAGACCGGGACTAGCGTACACCGGGGAGCTGTTTTTT
d_call: NA; clone_size: once; j_call: TRBJ1-5; v_call: TRBV6-4; cdr3_aa: CASLETGWDQPQHF; cdr3_nt: TGTGCCAGCCTCGAGACGGGATGGGATCAGCCCCAGCATTTT
d_call: NA; clone_size: NA; j_call: TRBJ2-3; v_call: TRBV2; cdr3_aa: CASRTGFGTDTQYF; cdr3_nt: TGTGCCAGCAGGACGGGGTTTGGCACAGATACGCAGTATTTT
d_call: TRBD1; clone_size: NA; j_call: TRBJ2-3; v_call: TRBV6-1; cdr3_aa: CASSTGTASTDTQYF; cdr3_nt: TGTGCCAGCAGTACCGGGACAGCTAGCACAGATACGCAGTATTTT
d_call: TRBD1; clone_size: NA; j_call: TRBJ1-1; v_call: TRBV29-1; cdr3_aa: CSVEVQGLEAFF; cdr3_nt: TGCAGCGTTGAAGTACAGGGGCTTGAAGCTTTCTTT
d_call: NA; clone_size: NA; j_call: TRBJ1-1; v_call: TRBV10-1; cdr3_aa: CASSSMTAEAFF; cdr3_nt: TGCGCCAGCAGCTCCATGACAGCTGAAGCTTTCTTT
d_call: TRBD1; clone_size: NA; j_call: TRBJ2-7; v_call: TRBV19; cdr3_aa: CASSLGQGAREQYF; cdr3_nt: TGTGCCAGTAGTCTCGGACAGGGGGCACGAGAGCAGTACTTC
d_call: NA; clone_size: NA; j_call: TRBJ1-2; v_call: TRBV4-1; cdr3_aa: CASSQDHPRTEGYTF; cdr3_nt: TGCGCCAGCAGCCAAGATCATCCCCGGACAGAAGGCTACACCTTC
d_call: TRBD1; clone_size: NA; j_call: TRBJ1-2; v_call: TRBV6-5; cdr3_aa: CASSFGTGRGYTF; cdr3_nt: TGTGCCAGCAGCTTCGGGACAGGGAGGGGCTACACCTTC
d_call: TRBD2; clone_size: NA; j_call: TRBJ2-3; v_call: TRBV6-5; cdr3_aa: CASQTGTIATDTQYF; cdr3_nt: TGTGCCAGTCAGACCGGGACTATAGCCACAGATACGCAGTATTTT
d_call: NA; clone_size: NA; j_call: TRBJ2-7; v_call: TRBV4-1; cdr3_aa: CASSGAGNSYEQYF; cdr3_nt: TGCGCCAGCAGCGGAGCGGGTAACTCCTACGAGCAGTACTTC
d_call: NA; clone_size: NA; j_call: TRBJ2-2; v_call: TRBV6-6; cdr3_aa: CASSLRRGSGTGELFF; cdr3_nt: TGTGCCAGCAGTTTGAGGAGGGGTTCGGGCACCGGGGAGCTGTTTTTT
d_call: NA; clone_size: NA; j_call: TRBJ1-5; v_call: TRBV10-2; cdr3_aa: CASSDSGGYNQPQHF; cdr3_nt: TGCGCCAGCAGTGACTCCGGCGGCTACAATCAGCCCCAGCATTTT
d_call: NA; clone_size: NA; j_call: TRBJ1-2; v_call: TRBV28; cdr3_aa: CASRSGQIPYGYTF; cdr3_nt: TGTGCCAGCAGGTCCGGACAGATCCCCTATGGCTACACCTTC
d_call: NA; clone_size: NA; j_call: TRBJ1-1; v_call: TRBV19; cdr3_aa: CASSMRERDTEAFF; cdr3_nt: TGTGCCAGTAGTATGAGGGAGAGGGACACTGAAGCTTTCTTT
d_call: TRBD2; clone_size: NA; j_call: TRBJ2-7; v_call: TRBV5-4; cdr3_aa: CASSNGLAAYEQYF; cdr3_nt: TGTGCCAGCAGCAATGGACTAGCGGCCTACGAGCAGTACTTC
d_call: TRBD2; clone_size: NA; j_call: TRBJ2-3; v_call: TRBV7-9; cdr3_aa: CASSSGLAGVADTQYF; cdr3_nt: TGTGCCAGCAGCTCAGGACTAGCGGGAGTTGCAGATACGCAGTATTTT
d_call: TRBD1; clone_size: NA; j_call: TRBJ1-5; v_call: TRBV6-6; cdr3_aa: CASSQGQQPQHF; cdr3_nt: TGTGCCAGCAGTCAGGGACAGCAGCCCCAGCATTTT
d_call: NA; clone_size: NA; j_call: TRBJ2-1; v_call: TRBV28; cdr3_aa: CASSPVYNEQFF; cdr3_nt: TGTGCCAGCAGTCCAGTCTACAATGAGCAGTTCTTC
d_call: TRBD1; clone_size: NA; j_call: TRBJ2-3; v_call: TRBV5-6; cdr3_aa: CASSLDRGTLTDTQYF; cdr3_nt: TGTGCCAGCAGCTTGGACAGGGGGACTCTGACAGATACGCAGTATTTT
d_call: TRBD2; clone_size: NA; j_call: TRBJ2-7; v_call: TRBV6-1; cdr3_aa: CASTLAGSYEQYF; cdr3_nt: TGTGCCAGTACCTTAGCGGGATCTTACGAGCAGTACTTC
d_call: NA; clone_size: NA; j_call: TRBJ2-7; v_call: TRBV11-2; cdr3_aa: CASSLDHGAGGEQYF; cdr3_nt: TGTGCCAGCAGCTTAGATCATGGAGCCGGGGGCGAGCAGTACTTC
d_call: NA; clone_size: once; j_call: TRBJ1-1; v_call: TRBV29-1; cdr3_aa: CSVEVRAGDTEAFF; cdr3_nt: TGCAGCGTTGAAGTAAGAGCGGGCGACACTGAAGCTTTCTTT
d_call: NA; clone_size: few; j_call: TRBJ1-1; v_call: TRBV2; cdr3_aa: CASSEQNTEAFF; cdr3_nt: TGTGCCAGCAGTGAACAGAACACTGAAGCTTTCTTT
d_call: NA; clone_size: NA; j_call: TRBJ1-5; v_call: TRBV18; cdr3_aa: CASSPRDTGRPQHF; cdr3_nt: TGTGCCAGCTCACCCCGGGACACCGGTCGGCCCCAGCATTTT
d_call: TRBD1; clone_size: NA; j_call: TRBJ1-5; v_call: TRBV5-3; cdr3_aa: CARSGTGANSNQPQHF; cdr3_nt: TGTGCCAGAAGCGGGACAGGGGCTAATAGCAATCAGCCCCAGCATTTT
d_call: TRBD2; clone_size: NA; j_call: TRBJ2-2; v_call: TRBV28; cdr3_aa: CATGGLAGRGGELFF; cdr3_nt: TGTGCCACCGGAGGACTAGCGGGAAGGGGCGGGGAGCTGTTTTTT
d_call: NA; clone_size: NA; j_call: TRBJ2-7; v_call: TRBV9; cdr3_aa: CASSVSSGSPYEQYF; cdr3_nt: TGTGCCAGCAGCGTAAGTTCAGGGTCCCCCTACGAGCAGTACTTC
d_call: NA; clone_size: NA; j_call: TRBJ1-2; v_call: TRBV29-1; cdr3_aa: CSVYGPGGYTF; cdr3_nt: TGCAGCGTTTACGGCCCAGGAGGCTACACCTTC
d_call: TRBD1; clone_size: few; j_call: TRBJ1-2; v_call: TRBV29-1; cdr3_aa: CSVARTGEGDGYTF; cdr3_nt: TGCAGCGTTGCAAGGACAGGGGAAGGGGATGGCTACACCTTC
d_call: TRBD1; clone_size: NA; j_call: TRBJ2-1; v_call: TRBV5-1; cdr3_aa: CASRGEPGTGYNEQFF; cdr3_nt: TGCGCCAGCAGGGGTGAGCCCGGGACAGGGTACAATGAGCAGTTCTTC
d_call: TRBD1; clone_size: NA; j_call: TRBJ2-7; v_call: TRBV5-5; cdr3_aa: CASSLQGSSYEQYF; cdr3_nt: TGTGCCAGCAGCTTACAGGGGTCCTCCTACGAGCAGTACTTC
d_call: NA; clone_size: NA; j_call: TRBJ2-5; v_call: TRBV7-9; cdr3_aa: CASSFGSAETQYF; cdr3_nt: TGTGCCAGCAGCTTTGGCAGCGCAGAGACCCAGTACTTC